Below are 32 T cell receptor beta chains sequenced from a single sample in a study of human T cells and chemical hapten exposure. In TCRdb, the RACE reads were re-called with MiXCR into one record per CDR3 protein. Of roughly 69,000 distinct CDR3 sequences in the sample, about a tenth are singletons; the top ten hold about 6.6%. Time point specified: patch test 2, 6 weeks after DPC sensitization. The treatment is: therapeutic diphenylcyclopropenone sensitization with weekly scalp DPC. The specimen was whole blood, collected in connection with sensitization to the hapten diphenylcyclopropenone (DPC). Receptors were obtained from a woman between 50 and 59 years old with alopecia areata. Some clones in this sample may be carry-over from other donors' samples.

This clonotype was counted ten times or more. V usage is TRBV3-1 and J usage is TRBJ1-5; D is ambiguous. V lost 1 base to trimming and J lost 7 bases, with 11 bases between them. Germline V gene sequence: CDR1 LGHDT, CDR2 YNNKEL (reference sequence). The CDR3 loop spans 14 amino acids. The CDR3 DNA reads TGTGCCAGCAGCCAAGGGTCAGGTAGGCAGCCCCAGCATTTT. Protein sequence: CASSQGSGRQPQHF. Full variable domain (missing parts from reference TRBV3-1 and TRBJ1-5): DTAVSQTPKYLVTQMGNDKSIKCEQNLGHDTMYWYKQDSKKFLKIMFSYNNKELIINETVPNRFSPKSPDKAHLNLHINSLELGDSAVYFCASSQGSGRQPQHFGDGTRLSIL.

The sample holds many counts of this clonotype. This sequence joins TRBV19 and TRBJ2-1; 9 bases are shared with TRBD2. Germline V CDR1 and CDR2: LNHDA, SQIVND (reference sequence). With V trimmed by 7 bases and J by 6 bases, 13 bases remained unmatched. The CDR3 extends over 16 amino acids. DNA for the CDR3: TGTGCCAGTACGAGAATGCGGGAGGGCCTCTCCAATGAGCAGTTCTTC. Encoded protein: CASTRMREGLSNEQFF.

This clonotype was detected only a few times. The chain links TRBV20-1 to TRBJ2-3, with D tentatively TRBD1 (7 bases). The V and J ends lost 6 bases and 5 bases respectively, with 18 bases between them. CDR1 is DFQATT and CDR2 is SNEGSKA in the germline V gene (reference sequence). The CDR3 spans 14 residues. The CDR3 DNA follows: TGCAGTGCCCCTACTGGGCAGGGGGGAGATACGCAGTATTTT. Its protein product is CSAPTGQGGDTQYF.

This clonotype was counted ten times or more. This chain uses TRBV10-3 with TRBJ2-1; possibly TRBD1 or TRBD2 for D (5 bases each). The germline V and J ends were trimmed by 9 bases and 5 bases, with 8 bases remaining between them. This CDR3 region has 11 residues. The germline V gene encodes CDR1 ENHRY and CDR2 SYGVKD. In DNA, the CDR3 is TGTGCCATAAGGGACCACAATGAGCAGTTCTTC. Protein: CAIRDHNEQFF.

This clonotype occurred many times. V gene TRBV7-3 combines with J gene TRBJ2-1, with TRBD1 as a possible D gene (8 bases). The germline V and J ends were trimmed by 5 bases and 2 bases, with 16 bases remaining between them. Germline V lookup: CDR1 SGHTA, CDR2 FQGTGA. The CDR3 contains 16 residues. The DNA for the CDR3 is TGTGCCAGCAGCCCTACAGGGGGGGGCACCTACAATGAGCAGTTCTTC. Translated, it gives CASSPTGGGTYNEQFF.

V is TRBV7-6 and J is TRBJ1-5, with a possible D match to TRBD1 (5 bases). Germline assignment: CDR1 SGHVS and CDR2 FNYEAQ. CDR3 size: 14 residues. V lost 5 bases and J 3 bases, leaving 11 bases between the germline ends. For the CDR3, the DNA is TGTGCCAGCAGCGCCTCAGGGTTCAATCAGCCCCAGCATTTT. Translating it yields CASSASGFNQPQHF. The full variable domain, its missing parts supplied by reference TRBV7-6 and TRBJ1-5, is GAGVSQSPRYKVTKRGQDVALRCDPISGHVSLYWYRQALGQGPEFLTYFNYEAQQDKSGLPNDRFSAERPEGSISTLTIQRTEQRDSAMYRCASSASGFNQPQHFGDGTRLSIL.

Here the CDR3 reads CSAHRGGVDTQYF. CDR3 nucleotides: TGCAGTGCTCACAGGGGAGGGGTAGATACGCAGTATTTT. V gene TRBV20-1 combines with J gene TRBJ2-3; D possibly uses TRBD1 or TRBD2 (7 bases each). Germline lookup yields CDR1 DFQATT and CDR2 SNEGSKA (reference sequence). This CDR3 spans 13 amino acids. The V end was cut by 5 bases, the J end by 5 bases, with 14 bases between.

A remark on this clonotype: At one of its ends the junction is not consistent with the germline gene, which may arise from a read error. The CDR3 nucleotides are TGCGCCAGCAGTCAGTCCCAGGATTGGGAAGGCTACACCTTC. The encoded protein is CASSQSQDWEGYTF. The rearrangement uses TRBV10-2 and TRBJ1-2; D remains unclear. This CDR3 is built from 14 residues. Per germline, CDR1 WSHSY and CDR2 SAAADI.

This clonotype showed up many times. The genes are TRBV2 and TRBJ2-1; 9 nucleotides line up with TRBD2. The CDR3 is made up of 16 amino acids. With V trimmed by 4 bases and J by 0 bases, 4 bases remained unmatched. Germline assignment: CDR1 SNHLY and CDR2 FYNNEI. The DNA of the CDR3 is TGTGCCAGCAGTGCTACTAGCGGGTCCTCCTACAATGAGCAGTTCTTC. This gives the protein CASSATSGSSYNEQFF. The full variable domain, its missing parts supplied by reference TRBV2 and TRBJ2-1, is EPEVTQTPSHQVTQMGQEVILRCVPISNHLYFYWYRQILGQKVEFLVSFYNNEISEKSEIFDDQFSVERPDGSNFTLKIRSTKLEDSAMYFCASSATSGSSYNEQFFGPGTRLTVL.

This clonotype was recorded at least ten times. The chain carries TRBV12-3 or TRBV12-4 and TRBJ2-4; 8 bases are shared with TRBD1. The CDR3 consists of 15 residues. V trimming: 2 bases; J trimming: 8 bases; junction bases outside the gene matches: 8. CDR3 coding DNA: TGTGCCAGCAGTTTACGGACAGGGTTATTGGACATTCAGTACTTC. Encoded protein: CASSLRTGLLDIQYF.

This clonotype was counted a few times. V gene TRBV5-1 combines with J gene TRBJ1-4; no firm D call. This CDR3 contains 14 residues. In germline, CDR1 is SGHRS, CDR2 YFSETQ. Trimming stripped 4 bases from V and 1 base from J, with 8 bases between. The CDR3 DNA reads TGCGCCAGCAGCACTGGAGTAACTAATGAAAAACTGTTTTTT. Residues: CASSTGVTNEKLFF.

This clonotype was observed at least ten times. The genes are TRBV29-1 and TRBJ2-5; a weak D match, TRBD1 (5 bases). CDR1 is SQVTM, CDR2 ANQGSEA, per germline. The V end lost 4 bases, the J end lost 2 bases, and 5 bases lay between the germline ends. The CDR3 length is 11 residues. CDR3 protein: CSVGQQETQYF. CDR3 sequence (DNA): TGCAGCGTTGGACAGCAAGAGACCCAGTACTTC.

The chain is built from TRBV9 and TRBJ1-5, with 9 bases matching TRBD1. The V gene's germline CDR1 is SGDLS and CDR2 YYNGEE. The CDR3 has 13 residues. Trimming took 2 bases from V and 9 from J; bases not matched to a gene: 3. CDR3 sequence reads: CASSVGQGMPQHF. In DNA, the CDR3 is TGTGCCAGCAGCGTGGGACAGGGAATGCCCCAGCATTTT.

In its sample, this clonotype was seen many times. V usage is TRBV29-1 and J usage is TRBJ1-1; D is perhaps TRBD1 (6 bases). The CDR3 is made up of 13 amino acids. The V and J ends lost 4 bases and 3 bases respectively, with 12 bases between them. Germline assignment: CDR1 SQVTM and CDR2 ANQGSEA. CDR3 in amino acids: CSVAVGQDTEAFF. The CDR3 DNA sequence: TGCAGCGTTGCAGTGGGACAAGACACTGAAGCTTTCTTT. The full variable domain, its missing parts supplied by reference TRBV29-1 and TRBJ1-1, is SAVISQKPSRDICQRGTSLTIQCQVDSQVTMMFWYRQQPGQSLTLIATANQGSEATYESGFVIDKFPISRPNLTFSTLTVSNMSPEDSSIYLCSVAVGQDTEAFFGQGTRLTVV.

The gene calls are TRBV28 and TRBJ1-5, with 7 bases lining up with TRBD1. CDR3 size: 16 residues. CDR1 MDHEN and CDR2 SYDVKM come from the germline V gene. Trimming removed 4 bases from V and 2 bases from J; junction bases left unmatched: 8. CDR3 protein: CASSSPSGQRNQPQHF. Written as DNA, the CDR3 is TGTGCCAGCAGTTCCCCCTCGGGACAGCGCAATCAGCCCCAGCATTTT.

This chain uses TRBV18 with TRBJ2-3; D is undetermined. The CDR3 is made up of 16 amino acids. V was pared by 7 bases and J by 0 bases, with 17 bases between. CDR1 and CDR2 (germline): KGHSH, LQKENI. CDR3 in amino acids: CASCSKAVGSTDTQYF. The CDR3 nucleotides read TGTGCCAGCTGCTCGAAAGCAGTCGGGAGCACAGATACGCAGTATTTT.

The table lists this clonotype with a few counts. The J gene is TRBJ1-5, the V gene TRBV12-3 or TRBV12-4, with D unclear. Between the trimmed V and J ends, which lost 6 bases and 2 bases, there was a span of 8 bases. The CDR3 loop spans 13 amino acids. DNA for the CDR3: TGTGCCAGCAGACCCGAGGGCAATCAGCCCCAGCATTTT. Translating gives CASRPEGNQPQHF.

This clonotype was counted a few times. The chain has TRBV5-6 and TRBJ2-1; D gene ambiguous. Trimming stripped 0 bases from V and 2 bases from J, with 9 bases between. Germline V lookup: CDR1 SGHDT, CDR2 YYEEEE. CDR3 size: 15 residues. The DNA of the CDR3 is TGTGCCAGCAGCTTGGTTGGACGACCCTACAATGAGCAGTTCTTC. This translates into CASSLVGRPYNEQFF.

This clonotype was observed a few times. At one boundary the junction diverges from the germline segment, which might be a read error. The chain uses TRBV29-1 and TRBJ2-3; 9 positions match TRBD2. This CDR3 is built from 14 residues. Germline loops: CDR1 SQVTM, CDR2 ANQGSEA. For the CDR3, the DNA is TGCAGCGTAGAAGCGGGAGGTATGGCGGATACGCAGTATTTT. It is translated as CSVEAGGMADTQYF.

The rearrangement joins TRBV12-3 or TRBV12-4 to TRBJ1-1, with D hard to call. CDR3 length: 14 amino acids. V gave up 3 bases and J gave up 1 base, with 9 bases separating them. CDR3 nucleotide sequence: TGTGCCAGCAGTTTCGTAGGGTCGAACACTGAAGCTTTCTTT. Residues: CASSFVGSNTEAFF.

This clonotype was counted a few times. The chain is built from TRBV7-9 and TRBJ2-7; possible D gene TRBD2, 5 bases. The CDR3 has 13 residues. Germline V gives CDR1 SEHNR, CDR2 FQNEAQ (reference sequence). V lost 5 bases and J 2 bases, leaving 10 bases between the germline ends. The CDR3 coding sequence is TGTGCCAGCAGCACTCGGGAACCCTACGAGCAGTACTTC. This sequence encodes CASSTREPYEQYF.

The J gene is TRBJ2-3, the V gene TRBV9; unclear D gene. V was cut by 0 bases and J by 2 bases, with 7 bases left in between. CDR3 size: 14 residues. The germline gives CDR1 SGDLS, CDR2 YYNGEE. This CDR3 reads CASSVGSHTDTQYF. CDR3 sequence (DNA): TGTGCCAGCAGCGTAGGCAGCCACACAGATACGCAGTATTTT.

This clonotype was detected ten times or more. V usage is TRBV20-1 and J usage is TRBJ2-7, with a weak D call TRBD2 (6 bases). With 3 bases removed from V and 4 bases from J, the gap between germline ends came to 13 bases. In germline, CDR1 is DFQATT, CDR2 SNEGSKA (reference sequence). The CDR3 extends over 13 amino acids. The CDR3 bases are TGCAGTGCTAGTATGGGACTGACATACGAGCAGTACTTC. Translated: CSASMGLTYEQYF.

At least ten counts were recorded for this clonotype. The chain is built from TRBV12-3 or TRBV12-4 and TRBJ1-5; possibly TRBD1 for D (5 bases). This CDR3 contains 15 residues. V lost 1 base and J lost 1, with 8 bases in between. CDR3 DNA: TGTGCCAGCAGTTTAGGAGGGGCGAGCAATCAGCCCCAGCATTTT. Translated, it gives CASSLGGASNQPQHF.

The chain combines TRBV29-1 with TRBJ1-1; D not resolved. CDR1 and CDR2 from the germline V gene are SQVTM and ANQGSEA. V lost 4 bases, J lost 1 base, and 10 bases lay in between. This CDR3 is 13 amino acids long. As DNA, the CDR3 is TGCAGCGTTGCGGACGCACGGAACACTGAAGCTTTCTTT. Translation: CSVADARNTEAFF.

This clonotype was seen a few times. The V call is TRBV7-6, the J call TRBJ2-1, with 9 bases lining up with TRBD2. Germline CDR1 reads SGHVS; CDR2 reads FNYEAQ. V was pared by 4 bases and J by 2 bases, with 6 bases of the junction left unmatched. The CDR3 spans 16 residues. CDR3 sequence reads: CASSSPRGRAYNEQFF. CDR3 coding DNA: TGTGCCAGCAGCTCGCCCCGCGGGAGGGCCTACAATGAGCAGTTCTTC.

The sample holds many counts of this clonotype. CDR3 DNA: TGCAGTGCTAACCTCCGGGGGACTTACTACGAGCAGTACTTC. It codes for CSANLRGTYYEQYF. This rearrangement joins TRBV20-1 to TRBJ2-7; D possibly corresponds to TRBD2 (6 bases). From germline, CDR1 is DFQATT and CDR2 SNEGSKA (reference sequence). CDR3 length: 14 residues. V gave up 4 bases and J gave up 3 bases, with 16 bases separating them.

This clonotype appeared many times. This rearrangement joins TRBV7-9 to TRBJ1-1, with 8 bases lining up with TRBD1. The CDR3 spans 15 residues. V was pared by 5 bases and J by 2 bases, with 7 bases of the junction left unmatched. The germline V gene encodes CDR1 SEHNR and CDR2 FQNEAQ (reference sequence). The CDR3 DNA is TGTGCCAGCAGCAGACGGACAGGGAGTAACACTGAAGCTTTCTTT. This encodes CASSRRTGSNTEAFF.

The chain joins TRBV5-1 to TRBJ2-7, with a possible D match to TRBD2 (5 bases). V was clipped by 3 bases and J by 5 bases, with 15 bases between them. Germline-derived CDR1 and CDR2 are SGHRS and YFSETQ. CDR3 size: 14 residues. The CDR3 spells CASSSFSRADEQYF. In nucleotides, the CDR3 is TGCGCCAGCAGCTCGTTTTCGAGGGCCGACGAGCAGTACTTC.

The chain is built from TRBV12-3 or TRBV12-4 and TRBJ1-1; unclear D gene. The CDR3 length is 15 residues. V gave up 6 bases and J gave up 0 bases, with 14 bases separating them. The CDR3 nucleotides read TGTGCCAGCAGGCTCGGGGTCAGAATGAACACTGAAGCTTTCTTT. Translation: CASRLGVRMNTEAFF.

This clonotype was picked up a small number of times. J is TRBJ1-1 and V is TRBV28; D is unresolved. Trimming left V 2 bases short and J 3 bases short, with 7 bases between. This CDR3 is 13 amino acids long. Germline V gives CDR1 MDHEN, CDR2 SYDVKM. CDR3 region: CASSLRSDTEAFF. In nucleotides, the CDR3 is TGTGCCAGCAGTTTAAGGTCCGACACTGAAGCTTTCTTT.

This clonotype was seen a handful of times. The V gene is TRBV11-2, the J gene TRBJ2-7; 8 bases line up with TRBD2. The CDR3 spans 14 residues. In germline, CDR1 is SGHAT, CDR2 FQNNGV. V lost 1 base and J lost 5; bases outside the gene matches: 4. Here the CDR3 reads CASSLATSGDEQYF. CDR3 bases: TGTGCCAGCAGCTTAGCTACTAGCGGAGACGAGCAGTACTTC.